This T cell receptor beta chain was recovered during a study of blood T cell repertoires in COVID-19. Across the whole study: Sites across the United States, Italy and Spain contributed samples from acute and convalescent COVID-19. PBMCs, B-cell-depleted T cells, or T cells were the source of the cDNA or gDNA that made up the material.

TCRdb keeps only in-frame clones here, not all; method: immunoSEQ multiplex PCR. The table lists some 70,000 clones, 75% to 90% of them singletons, with roughly 8.5% in the top ten. The CDR3 contains 11 residues. Looked up from germline, CDR1 is MDHEN and CDR2 is SYDVKM. With 3 bases removed from V and 7 bases from J, the gap between germline ends came to 5 bases. Specimen: peripheral blood. The clonotype was recovered from a man between 45 and 60 years old with active COVID-19. The J gene is TRBJ2-3, the V gene TRBV28; D gene ambiguous. CDR3 DNA sequence: TGTGCCAGCAGTTTCCAGAATACGCAGTATTTT. It encodes CASSFQNTQYF. Drawing the rest from reference TRBV28 and TRBJ2-3, the complete variable domain is DVKVTQSSRYLVKRTGEKVFLECVQDMDHENMFWYRQDPGLGLRLIYFSYDVKMKEKGDIPEGYSVSREKKERFSLILESASTNQTSMYLCASSFQNTQYFGPGTRLTVL.